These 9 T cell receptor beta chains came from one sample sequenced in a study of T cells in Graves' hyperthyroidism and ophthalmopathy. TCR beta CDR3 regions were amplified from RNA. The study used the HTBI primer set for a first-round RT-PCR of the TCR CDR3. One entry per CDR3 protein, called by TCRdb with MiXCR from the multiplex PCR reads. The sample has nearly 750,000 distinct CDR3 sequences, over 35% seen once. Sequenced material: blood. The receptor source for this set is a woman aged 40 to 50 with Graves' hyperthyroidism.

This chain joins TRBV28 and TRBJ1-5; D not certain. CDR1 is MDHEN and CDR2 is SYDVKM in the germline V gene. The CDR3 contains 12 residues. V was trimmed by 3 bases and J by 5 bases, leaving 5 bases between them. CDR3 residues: CASSLVYQPQHF. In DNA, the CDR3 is TGTGCCAGCAGTTTGGTTTATCAGCCCCAGCATTTT.

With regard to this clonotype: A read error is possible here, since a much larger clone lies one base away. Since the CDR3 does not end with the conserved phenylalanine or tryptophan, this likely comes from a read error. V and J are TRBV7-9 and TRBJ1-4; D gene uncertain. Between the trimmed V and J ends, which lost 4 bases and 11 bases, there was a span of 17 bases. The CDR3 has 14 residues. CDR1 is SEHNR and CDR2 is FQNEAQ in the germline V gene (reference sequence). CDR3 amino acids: CASSWRGKMRKLFS. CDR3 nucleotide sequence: TGTGCCAGCAGCTGGCGTGGGAAGATGAGGAAACTGTTTTCT.

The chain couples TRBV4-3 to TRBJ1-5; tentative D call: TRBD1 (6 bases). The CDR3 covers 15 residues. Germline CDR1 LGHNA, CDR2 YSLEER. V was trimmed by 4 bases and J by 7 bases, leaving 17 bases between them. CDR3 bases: TGCGCCAGCAGCCCTGACAGGTACTCCCACCAGCCCCAGCATTTT. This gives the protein CASSPDRYSHQPQHF.

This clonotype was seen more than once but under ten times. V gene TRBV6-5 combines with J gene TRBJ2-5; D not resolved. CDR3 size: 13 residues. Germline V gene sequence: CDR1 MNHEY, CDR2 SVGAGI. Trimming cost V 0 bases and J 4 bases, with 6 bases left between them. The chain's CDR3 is CASSYSFSETQYF. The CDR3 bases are TGTGCCAGCAGTTACTCATTTTCAGAGACCCAGTACTTC.

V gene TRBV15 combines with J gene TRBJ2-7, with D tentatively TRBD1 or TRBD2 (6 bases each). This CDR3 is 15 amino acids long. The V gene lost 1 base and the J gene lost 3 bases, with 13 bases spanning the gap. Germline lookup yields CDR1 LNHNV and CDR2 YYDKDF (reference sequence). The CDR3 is CATSRGRGDGYEQYF. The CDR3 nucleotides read TGTGCCACCAGCAGAGGTAGGGGGGACGGCTACGAGCAGTACTTC.

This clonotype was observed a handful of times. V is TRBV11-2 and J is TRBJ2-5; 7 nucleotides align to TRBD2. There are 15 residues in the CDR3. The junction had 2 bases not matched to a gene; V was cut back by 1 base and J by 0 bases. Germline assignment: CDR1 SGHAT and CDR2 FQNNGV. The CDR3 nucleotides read TGTGCCAGCAGCTTAGTCGGGGGGTACCAAGAGACCCAGTACTTC. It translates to CASSLVGGYQETQYF.

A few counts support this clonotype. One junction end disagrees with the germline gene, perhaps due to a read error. The CDR3 sequence: CASSVQGGEKLFF. Written as DNA, the CDR3 is TGTGCCAGCAGTGTCCAGGGCGGCGAAAAACTGTTTTTT. V and J are TRBV10-3 and TRBJ1-4; the D gene is possibly TRBD1 (5 bases). Per the germline V gene, CDR1 is ENHRY and CDR2 is SYGVKD. The CDR3 runs 13 residues.

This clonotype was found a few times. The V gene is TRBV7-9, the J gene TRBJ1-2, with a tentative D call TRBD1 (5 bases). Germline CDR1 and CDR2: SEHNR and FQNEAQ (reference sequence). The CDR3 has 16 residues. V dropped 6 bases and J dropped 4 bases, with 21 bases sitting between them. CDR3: CASSFWDRPASYGYTF. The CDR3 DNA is TGTGCCAGCAGTTTTTGGGACCGCCCGGCGAGCTATGGCTACACCTTC.

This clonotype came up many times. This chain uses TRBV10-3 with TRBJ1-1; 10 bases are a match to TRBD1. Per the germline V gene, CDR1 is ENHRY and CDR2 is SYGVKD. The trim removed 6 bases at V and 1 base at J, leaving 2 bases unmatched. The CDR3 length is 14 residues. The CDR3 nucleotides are TGTGCCATCAGGGGGACAGGGGCGAACACTGAAGCTTTCTTT. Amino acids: CAIRGTGANTEAFF.